Following are 4 T cell receptor beta chains from one sample sequenced in a study of T cells in Graves' hyperthyroidism and ophthalmopathy. RNA transcripts provided the source from which TCR beta CDR3 regions were amplified. The study used the HTBI primer set for a first-round RT-PCR of the TCR CDR3. TCRdb analysed the multiplex PCR reads with MiXCR anew, one entry per CDR3 protein. The table shows about 720,000 distinct CDR3 sequences, with around 20% occurring only once. The sample consisted of blood. The receptors were sampled from a woman aged 45 to 65 with Graves' hyperthyroidism that later progressed to Graves' ophthalmopathy.

V is TRBV7-9 and J is TRBJ2-2; D call uncertain. V was trimmed by 3 bases and J by 6 bases, leaving 11 bases between them. This CDR3 has 14 amino acids. Germline V gene data show CDR1 as SEHNR and CDR2 as FQNEAQ (reference sequence). The DNA of the CDR3 is TGTGCCAGCAGCTTGGAGATCAGTCCCGGGGAGCTGTTTTTT. As protein: CASSLEISPGELFF.

This sequence joins TRBV20-1 and TRBJ2-3; 7 bases align to TRBD1. CDR1 and CDR2 (germline): DFQATT, SNEGSKA (reference sequence). CDR3 length: 13 residues. The CDR3 coding sequence is TGCAAAACCGGGACAGACAGCACAGATACGCAGTATTTT. This gives the protein CKTGTDSTDTQYF.

This clonotype was seen ten or more times. V and J are TRBV20-1 and TRBJ1-2; the D gene is possibly TRBD1 (5 bases). The CDR3 loop spans 11 amino acids. CDR1 DFQATT and CDR2 SNEGSKA come from the germline V gene (reference sequence). The V end lost 4 bases, the J end lost 3 bases, and 6 bases lay between the germline ends. The CDR3 here is CSATQDYGYTF. CDR3 in DNA: TGCAGTGCTACACAGGACTATGGCTACACCTTC.

At least ten counts were recorded for this clonotype. The chain joins TRBV4-1 to TRBJ2-7, with TRBD1 matching 10 bases. The CDR3 has 16 residues. The ends lost 3 bases at V and 3 bases at J; junction bases unmatched: 8. CDR1 MGHRA and CDR2 YSYEKL come from the germline V gene. Here the CDR3 reads CASSQWKGQGIYEQYF. The CDR3 coding sequence is TGCGCCAGCAGCCAGTGGAAGGGACAGGGGATCTACGAGCAGTACTTC.